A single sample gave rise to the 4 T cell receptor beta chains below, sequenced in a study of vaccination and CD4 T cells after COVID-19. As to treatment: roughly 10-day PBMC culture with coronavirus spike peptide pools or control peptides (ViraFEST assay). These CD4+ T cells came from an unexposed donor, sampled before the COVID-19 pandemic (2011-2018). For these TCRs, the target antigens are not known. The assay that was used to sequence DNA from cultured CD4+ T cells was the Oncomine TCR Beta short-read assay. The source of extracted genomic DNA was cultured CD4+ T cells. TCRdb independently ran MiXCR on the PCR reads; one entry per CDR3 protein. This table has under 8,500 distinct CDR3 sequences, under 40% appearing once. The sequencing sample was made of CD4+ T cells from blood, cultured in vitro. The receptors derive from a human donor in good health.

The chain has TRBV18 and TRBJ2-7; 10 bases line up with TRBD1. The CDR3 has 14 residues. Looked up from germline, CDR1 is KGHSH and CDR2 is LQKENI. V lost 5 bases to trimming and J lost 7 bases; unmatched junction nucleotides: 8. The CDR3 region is CASSVGQGEREQYF. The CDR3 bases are TGTGCCAGCTCAGTTGGACAGGGGGAGAGGGAGCAGTACTTC.

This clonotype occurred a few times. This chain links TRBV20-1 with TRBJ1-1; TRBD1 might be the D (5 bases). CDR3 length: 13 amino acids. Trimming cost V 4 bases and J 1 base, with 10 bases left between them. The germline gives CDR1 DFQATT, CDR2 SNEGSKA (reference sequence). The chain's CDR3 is CSAKGQANTEAFF. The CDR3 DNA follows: TGCAGTGCTAAGGGGCAGGCGAACACTGAAGCTTTCTTT.

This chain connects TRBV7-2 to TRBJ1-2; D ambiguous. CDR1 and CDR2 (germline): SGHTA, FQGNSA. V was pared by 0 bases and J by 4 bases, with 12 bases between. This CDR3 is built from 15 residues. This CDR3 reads CASSLARRSTYGYTF. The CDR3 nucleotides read TGTGCCAGCAGCTTAGCCAGGCGGTCGACCTATGGCTACACCTTC.

CDR3 region: CASSSNSPLHF. The CDR3 coding sequence is TGTGCCAGCAGTTCGAATTCACCCCTCCACTTT. The J gene is TRBJ1-6, the V gene TRBV28; unclear D gene. From germline, CDR1 is MDHEN and CDR2 SYDVKM. The CDR3 extends over 11 amino acids. V lost 4 bases and J 7 bases, leaving 2 bases between the germline ends.